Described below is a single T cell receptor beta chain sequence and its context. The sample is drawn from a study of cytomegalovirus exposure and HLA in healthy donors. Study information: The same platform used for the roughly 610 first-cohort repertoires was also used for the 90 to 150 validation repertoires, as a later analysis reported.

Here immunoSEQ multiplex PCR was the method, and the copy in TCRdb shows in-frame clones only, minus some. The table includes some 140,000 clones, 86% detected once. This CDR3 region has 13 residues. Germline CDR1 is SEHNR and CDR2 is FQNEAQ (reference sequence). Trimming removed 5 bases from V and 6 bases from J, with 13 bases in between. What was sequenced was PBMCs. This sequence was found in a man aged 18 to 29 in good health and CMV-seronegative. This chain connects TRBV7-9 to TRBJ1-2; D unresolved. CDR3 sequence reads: CASSTLMRDGYTF. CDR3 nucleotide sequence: TGTGCCAGCAGCACCCTGATGAGGGATGGCTACACCTTC.